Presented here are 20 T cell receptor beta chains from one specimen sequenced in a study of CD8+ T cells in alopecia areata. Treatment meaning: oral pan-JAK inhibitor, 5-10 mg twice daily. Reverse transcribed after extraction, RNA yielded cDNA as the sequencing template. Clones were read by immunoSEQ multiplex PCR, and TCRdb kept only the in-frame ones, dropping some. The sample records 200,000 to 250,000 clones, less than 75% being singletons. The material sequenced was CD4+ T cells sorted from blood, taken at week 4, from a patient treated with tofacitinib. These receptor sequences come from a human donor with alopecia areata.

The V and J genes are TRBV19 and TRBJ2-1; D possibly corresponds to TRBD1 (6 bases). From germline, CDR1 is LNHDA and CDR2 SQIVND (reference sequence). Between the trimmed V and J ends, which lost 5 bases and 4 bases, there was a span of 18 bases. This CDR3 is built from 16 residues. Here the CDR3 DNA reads TGTGCCAGTAGTCCCATTACAGGGACGGGTTACAATGAGCAGTTCTTC. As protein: CASSPITGTGYNEQFF.

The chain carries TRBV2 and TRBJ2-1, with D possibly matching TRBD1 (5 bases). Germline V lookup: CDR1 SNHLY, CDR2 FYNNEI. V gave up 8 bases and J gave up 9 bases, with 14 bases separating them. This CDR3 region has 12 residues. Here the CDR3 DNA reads TGTGCCAGCGGCCAGGGCGGCGGTGAGCAGTTCTTC. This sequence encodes CASGQGGGEQFF.

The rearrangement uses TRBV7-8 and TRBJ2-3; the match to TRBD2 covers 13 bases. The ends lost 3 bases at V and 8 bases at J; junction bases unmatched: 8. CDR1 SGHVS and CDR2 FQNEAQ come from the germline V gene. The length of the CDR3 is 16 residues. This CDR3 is CASSFGLAGAMGTQYF. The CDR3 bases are TGTGCCAGCAGCTTCGGACTAGCGGGGGCCATGGGTACGCAGTATTTT.

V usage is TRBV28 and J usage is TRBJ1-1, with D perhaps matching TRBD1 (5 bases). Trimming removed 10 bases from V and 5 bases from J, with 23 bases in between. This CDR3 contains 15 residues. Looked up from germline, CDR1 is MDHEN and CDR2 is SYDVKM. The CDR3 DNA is TGTGCCATCTACCCGAGGGGCACGGGGGGAACTGAAGCTTTCTTT. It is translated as CAIYPRGTGGTEAFF.

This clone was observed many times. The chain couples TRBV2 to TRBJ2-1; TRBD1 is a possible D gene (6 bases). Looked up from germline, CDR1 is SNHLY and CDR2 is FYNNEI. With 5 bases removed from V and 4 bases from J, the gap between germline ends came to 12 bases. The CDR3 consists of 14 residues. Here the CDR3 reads CASSLTGQYNEQFF. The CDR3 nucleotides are TGTGCCAGCAGTTTAACGGGACAATACAATGAGCAGTTCTTC.

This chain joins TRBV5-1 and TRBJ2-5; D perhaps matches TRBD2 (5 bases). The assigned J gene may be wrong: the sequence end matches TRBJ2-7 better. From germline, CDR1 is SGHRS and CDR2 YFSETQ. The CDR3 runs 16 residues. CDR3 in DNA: TGCGCCAGCAGCTTCATTGGGCGGGTTTGGTCCTACGAGCAGTACTTC. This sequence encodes CASSFIGRVWSYEQYF.

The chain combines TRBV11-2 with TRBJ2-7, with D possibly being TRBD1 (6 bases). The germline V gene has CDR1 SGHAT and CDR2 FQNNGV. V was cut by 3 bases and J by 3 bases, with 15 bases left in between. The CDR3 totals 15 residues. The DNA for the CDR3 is TGTGCCAGCAGCTTTCAGGGGAAGGTCGGCTACGAGCAGTACTTC. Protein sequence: CASSFQGKVGYEQYF. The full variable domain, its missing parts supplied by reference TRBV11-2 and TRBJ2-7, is EAGVAQSPRYKIIEKRQSVAFWCNPISGHATLYWYQQILGQGPKLLIQFQNNGVVDDSQLPKDRFSAERLKGVDSTLKIQPAKLEDSAVYLCASSFQGKVGYEQYFGPGTRLTVT.

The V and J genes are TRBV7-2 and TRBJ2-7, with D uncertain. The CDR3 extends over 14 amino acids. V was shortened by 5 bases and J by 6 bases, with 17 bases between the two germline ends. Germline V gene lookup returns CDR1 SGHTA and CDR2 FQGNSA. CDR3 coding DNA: TGTGCCAGCAGCCCTAGGAGCCCCCCGGCCGAGCAGTACTTC. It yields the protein CASSPRSPPAEQYF.

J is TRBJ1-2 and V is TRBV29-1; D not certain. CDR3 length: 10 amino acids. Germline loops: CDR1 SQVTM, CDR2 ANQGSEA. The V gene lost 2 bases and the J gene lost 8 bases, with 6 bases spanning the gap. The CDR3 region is CSVELGGYTF. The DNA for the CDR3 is TGCAGCGTTGAACTAGGGGGCTACACCTTC.

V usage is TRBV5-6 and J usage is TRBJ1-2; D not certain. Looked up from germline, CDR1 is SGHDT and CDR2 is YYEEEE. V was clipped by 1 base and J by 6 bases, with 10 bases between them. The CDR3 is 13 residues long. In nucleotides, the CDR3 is TGTGCCAGCAGCTTGCCGGTTACCGATGGCTACACCTTC. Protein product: CASSLPVTDGYTF.

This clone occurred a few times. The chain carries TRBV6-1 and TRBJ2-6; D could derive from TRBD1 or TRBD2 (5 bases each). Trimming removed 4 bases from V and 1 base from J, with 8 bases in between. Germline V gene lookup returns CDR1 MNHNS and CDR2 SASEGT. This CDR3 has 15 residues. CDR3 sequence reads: CASSVWGSGANVLTF. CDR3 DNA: TGTGCCAGCAGTGTTTGGGGGTCTGGGGCCAACGTCCTGACTTTC.

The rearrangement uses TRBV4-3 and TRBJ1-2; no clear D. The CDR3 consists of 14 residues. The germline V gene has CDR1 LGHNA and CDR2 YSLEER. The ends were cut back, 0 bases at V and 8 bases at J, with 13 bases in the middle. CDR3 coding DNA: TGCGCCAGCAGCCAAGAGGAGGGCTTGGGAGGCTACACCTTC. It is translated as CASSQEEGLGGYTF.

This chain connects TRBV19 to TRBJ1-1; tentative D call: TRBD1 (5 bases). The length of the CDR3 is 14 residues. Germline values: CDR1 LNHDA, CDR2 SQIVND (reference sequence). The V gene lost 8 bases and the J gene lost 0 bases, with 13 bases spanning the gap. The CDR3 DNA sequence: TGTGCCAGTCAGCCGGGACCGCTGAACACTGAAGCTTTCTTT. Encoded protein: CASQPGPLNTEAFF.

CDR3 residues: CASSQTTGDGYTF. DNA of the CDR3: TGTGCCAGCAGCCAAACGACAGGGGATGGCTACACCTTC. The chain combines TRBV4-2 with TRBJ1-2, with 8 bases matching TRBD1. The V gene's germline CDR1 is LGHNA and CDR2 YNFKEQ. With V trimmed by 2 bases and J by 6 bases, 2 bases remained unmatched. The CDR3 runs to 13 residues.

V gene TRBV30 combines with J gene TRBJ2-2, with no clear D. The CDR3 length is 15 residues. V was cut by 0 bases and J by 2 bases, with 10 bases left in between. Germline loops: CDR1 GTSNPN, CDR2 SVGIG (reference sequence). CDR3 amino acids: CAWSVSGPNTGELFF. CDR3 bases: TGTGCCTGGAGTGTATCTGGCCCAAACACCGGGGAGCTGTTTTTT.

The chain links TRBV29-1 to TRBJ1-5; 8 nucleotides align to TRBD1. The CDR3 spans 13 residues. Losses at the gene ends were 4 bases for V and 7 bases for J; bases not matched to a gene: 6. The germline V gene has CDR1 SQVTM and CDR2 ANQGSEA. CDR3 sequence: CSVGQGAGQPQHF. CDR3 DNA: TGCAGCGTTGGGCAGGGGGCTGGACAGCCCCAGCATTTT.

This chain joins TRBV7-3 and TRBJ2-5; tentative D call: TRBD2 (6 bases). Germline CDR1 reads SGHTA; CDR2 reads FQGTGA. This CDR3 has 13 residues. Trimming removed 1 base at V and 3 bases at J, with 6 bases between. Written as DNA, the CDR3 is TGTGCCAGCAGCTTAAGGAGGGAAGAGACCCAGTACTTC. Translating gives CASSLRREETQYF.

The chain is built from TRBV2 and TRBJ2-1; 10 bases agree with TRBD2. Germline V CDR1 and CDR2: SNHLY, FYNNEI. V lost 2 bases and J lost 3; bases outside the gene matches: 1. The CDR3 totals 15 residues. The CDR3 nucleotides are TGTGCCAGCAGTGAAAGGACTAGCGGCTACAATGAGCAGTTCTTC. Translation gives CASSERTSGYNEQFF.

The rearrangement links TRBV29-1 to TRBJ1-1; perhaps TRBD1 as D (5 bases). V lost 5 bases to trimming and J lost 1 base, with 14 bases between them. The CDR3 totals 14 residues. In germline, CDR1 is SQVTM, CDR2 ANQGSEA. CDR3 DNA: TGCAGCGTTCGAAACGAGGGGAAGAACACTGAAGCTTTCTTT. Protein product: CSVRNEGKNTEAFF.

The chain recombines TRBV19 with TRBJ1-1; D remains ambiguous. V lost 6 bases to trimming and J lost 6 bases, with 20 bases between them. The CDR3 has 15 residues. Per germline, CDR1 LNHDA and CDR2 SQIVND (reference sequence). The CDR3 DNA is TGTGCCAGTAGCCGCATTCCGGGCCCGGCGGCTGAAGCTTTCTTT. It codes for CASSRIPGPAAEAFF.